The rows below give T cell receptor beta chains drawn from one sample of a study of T cells in Graves' hyperthyroidism and ophthalmopathy. A single record per CDR3 protein comes from TCRdb applying MiXCR to the multiplex PCR reads. The repertoire holds roughly 500,000 distinct CDR3 sequences, around 43% seen once, with about 40% in the top ten. The sample comprised peripheral blood or thyroid tissue (not recorded which). The receptors here all came from an adult woman with Graves' disease, either hyperthyroidism or ophthalmopathy (not recorded which). Each CDR3 is given with its conserved first and last residue. A D gene is named only where the DNA matches it firmly. The size field is filled for only some rows; it gives once, few, many or a size class.

J	size	D	V	CDR3	DNA
TRBJ2-2	many	-	TRBV2	CASSREGGGGELFF	TGTGCCAGCAGTCGTGAGGGGGGCGGCGGGGAGCTGTTTTTT
TRBJ2-2	-	-	TRBV7-2	CASSLRGGAGELFF	TGTGCCAGCAGCTTAAGGGGCGGCGCCGGGGAGCTGTTTTTT
TRBJ2-5	many	-	TRBV7-9	CASSSVVKETQYF	TGTGCCAGCAGCTCAGTAGTAAAAGAGACCCAGTACTTC
TRBJ1-2	-	-	TRBV2	CASIEGLNLGYTF	TGTGCCAGCATCGAGGGGCTAAACCTTGGCTACACCTTC
TRBJ1-5	-	-	TRBV15	CATSRDRLGGQPQHF	TGTGCCACCAGCAGAGATAGGTTAGGGGGTCAGCCCCAGCATTTT
TRBJ2-7	-	TRBD1	TRBV6-1	CASQEGGQGLDEQYF	TGTGCCAGCCAAGAGGGCGGACAGGGGCTCGACGAGCAGTACTTC
TRBJ1-5	many	-	TRBV29-1	CSVANGQHNQPQHF	TGCAGCGTCGCAAATGGACAGCACAATCAGCCCCAGCATTTT
TRBJ1-5	-	-	TRBV28	CASSPNLRGNQPQHF	TGTGCCAGCAGTCCTAACCTTAGGGGGAATCAGCCCCAGCATTTT
TRBJ1-5	few	-	TRBV27	CASSSHQRGTLRQHF	TGTGCCAGCAGTTCCCACCAAAGGGGGACACTTAGGCAGCATTTT
TRBJ1-2	-	-	TRBV10-3	CATEDLSGYTF	TGTGCCACCGAGGACCTCTCTGGCTACACCTTC
TRBJ1-2	-	-	TRBV7-2	CASSWGGGGYTF	TGTGCCAGCAGCTGGGGGGGGGGTGGCTACACCTTC
TRBJ2-7	-	-	TRBV29-1	CSVESGGGGPYGQYF	TGCAGCGTTGAAAGTGGAGGGGGGGGGCCCTACGGGCAGTACTTC
TRBJ2-5	many	-	TRBV14	CASSQDGRQETQYF	TGTGCCAGCAGCCAAGATGGCAGACAAGAGACCCAGTACTTC
TRBJ1-2	few	-	TRBV30	CASHVINYGYTF	TGTGCCTCCCATGTGATAAACTATGGCTACACCTTC
TRBJ2-5	many	-	TRBV4-1	CASSHPDKGETQYF	TGCGCCAGCAGCCACCCGGACAAGGGAGAGACCCAGTACTTC
TRBJ1-3	-	TRBD1	TRBV25-1	CASSESDRARNTIYF	TGTGCCAGCAGTGAATCGGACAGGGCCAGAAACACCATATATTTT
TRBJ1-5	-	-	TRBV29-1	CSAQGLGNQPQHF	TGCAGCGCTCAGGGGTTAGGCAATCAGCCCCAGCATTTT
TRBJ1-2	-	-	TRBV20-1	CSARATGLGLGYTF	TGCAGTGCTAGAGCTACGGGACTTGGGCTTGGCTACACCTTC
TRBJ2-7	many	TRBD2	TRBV5-1	CASSPLSSGRGIYEQYF	TGCGCCAGCAGCCCGCTTTCTAGCGGGAGGGGGATCTACGAGCAGTACTTC
TRBJ1-2	many	TRBD1	TRBV29-1	CSVAHRGLMLNYGYTF	TGCAGCGTTGCGCACAGGGGGCTTATGCTTAACTATGGCTACACCTTC
TRBJ2-7	-	TRBD2	TRBV29-1	CSVETTSGASYEQYF	TGCAGCGTTGAGACAACTAGCGGGGCCTCCTACGAGCAGTACTTC
TRBJ1-1	few	-	TRBV10-3	CAIMRGSNTEAFF	TGTGCCATCATGAGGGGCTCGAACACTGAAGCTTTCTTT
TRBJ1-1	-	-	TRBV20-1	CSARDQGTEAFF	TGCAGTGCTAGAGACCAGGGGACTGAAGCTTTCTTT
TRBJ2-7	-	-	TRBV9	CASSPWDRASPYEQYF	TGTGCCAGCAGCCCTTGGGATAGGGCGTCGCCCTACGAGCAGTACTTC
TRBJ2-7	few	-	TRBV5-6	CASTVDSDNYEQYF	TGTGCCAGCACCGTGGACTCAGATAACTACGAGCAGTACTTC
TRBJ2-2	-	-	TRBV29-1	CSVEGGEFYEQYFGELFF	-
TRBJ2-5	few	-	TRBV7-9	CASSLSLDGMGTSETQYF	TGTGCCAGCAGCTTAAGTCTCGATGGTATGGGAACGTCAGAGACCCAGTACTTC
TRBJ1-6	-	-	TRBV2	CASSRTRQDNSPLHF	TGTGCCAGCAGCCGAACGCGACAGGATAATTCACCCCTCCACTTT
TRBJ1-6	-	-	TRBV10-3	CAISAQGRQASPLHF	TGTGCCATCAGTGCGCAGGGGAGACAGGCTTCACCCCTCCACTTT
TRBJ1-1	-	-	TRBV5-5	CASSPLRGANTEAFF	TGTGCCAGCAGCCCCCTCCGGGGGGCGAACACCGAAGCTTTCTTT
TRBJ2-7	few	TRBD2	TRBV4-1	CASSQEGGSGTYEQYF	TGCGCCAGCAGCCAAGAAGGTGGTAGCGGGACTTACGAGCAGTACTTC
TRBJ2-2	many	TRBD2	TRBV24-1	CASAGYGELFF	TGTGCCTCAGCGGGGTACGGGGAGCTGTTTTTT
TRBJ1-1	-	TRBD1	TRBV2	CANRGNTEAFF	TGTGCCAACAGGGGGAATACTGAAGCTTTCTTT
TRBJ1-5	many	TRBD1	TRBV12-3/TRBV12-4	CASSFAGGEQPQHF	TGTGCCAGCAGTTTTGCAGGGGGCGAGCAGCCCCAGCATTTT
TRBJ2-5	few	-	TRBV5-1	CASSLEWGETQYF	TGCGCCAGCAGCTTGGAGTGGGGGGAGACCCAGTACTTC
TRBJ2-2	many	TRBD1	TRBV10-2	CASYRQGAVTGELFF	TGCGCCAGCTATAGACAGGGGGCGGTCACCGGGGAGCTGTTTTTT
TRBJ1-1	-	-	TRBV10-3	CAISRDSGTEAFF	TGTGCCATCAGTCGGGATTCTGGCACTGAAGCTTTCTTT
TRBJ2-7	many	-	TRBV20-1	CSVALATSYEQYF	TGCAGTGTCGCACTAGCCACCTCCTACGAGCAGTACTTC
TRBJ2-5	many	TRBD1	TRBV6-1	CASTGRGRETQYF	TGTGCCAGCACGGGCAGGGGGCGGGAGACCCAGTACTTC
TRBJ1-2	-	-	TRBV10-3	CAISVSEGHYGYTF	TGTGCCATCAGTGTATCGGAGGGGCACTATGGCTACACCTTC
TRBJ1-5	-	-	TRBV4-1	CASSQDGDGSNQPQHF	TGCGCCAGCAGCCAAGATGGCGACGGAAGCAATCAGCCCCAGCATTTT
TRBJ1-1	-	-	TRBV5-1	CASSWGGLGNTEAFF	TGCGCCAGCAGCTGGGGGGGACTAGGTAACACTGAAGCTTTCTTT
TRBJ2-5	many	-	TRBV29-1	CSLRLGETQYF	TGCAGCCTTCGTCTTGGGGAGACCCAGTACTTC
TRBJ1-6	many	-	TRBV4-2	CASSQEGLGSNSPLHF	TGTGCCAGCAGCCAAGAAGGCCTCGGTAGTAATTCACCCCTCCACTTT
TRBJ2-3	-	-	TRBV5-6	CASSLVGVSTDTQYF	TGTGCCAGCAGCTTGGTGGGGGTTAGCACAGATACGCAGTATTTT
TRBJ2-5	-	-	TRBV29-1	CSVEWGTNRVWETQYF	TGCAGCGTTGAGTGGGGAACGAACAGGGTATGGGAGACCCAGTACTTC
TRBJ1-1	many	-	TRBV12-3/TRBV12-4	CASSFMLGVGEAFF	TGTGCCAGCAGTTTTATGTTAGGAGTTGGGGAAGCTTTCTTT
TRBJ2-5	once	-	TRBV11-1	CVSRLSPGTRETQYF	TGTGTCAGCAGGTTATCACCGGGGACAAGAGAGACCCAGTACTTC
TRBJ2-7	-	-	TRBV14	CASSQVRGVEQYF	TGTGCCAGCAGCCAAGTACGAGGGGTCGAGCAGTACTTC
TRBJ2-7	-	-	TRBV6-2/TRBV6-3	CASLNVGPPYEQYF	TGTGCCAGCTTAAATGTGGGACCCCCCTACGAGCAGTACTTC
TRBJ1-2	many	-	TRBV6-2/TRBV6-3	CASSTGQPGYGYTF	TGTGCCAGCAGCACCGGACAGCCAGGCTATGGCTACACCTTC
TRBJ1-5	many	TRBD1	TRBV25-1	CASSGQGHQPQHF	TGTGCCAGCAGTGGACAGGGGCATCAGCCCCAGCATTTT
TRBJ2-7	many	-	TRBV27	CASSRESSVAYEQYF	TGTGCCAGCAGCCGAGAATCTAGCGTTGCTTACGAGCAGTACTTC
TRBJ2-5	many	-	TRBV29-1	CSVGEYQETQYF	TGCAGCGTTGGGGAGTACCAAGAGACCCAGTACTTC